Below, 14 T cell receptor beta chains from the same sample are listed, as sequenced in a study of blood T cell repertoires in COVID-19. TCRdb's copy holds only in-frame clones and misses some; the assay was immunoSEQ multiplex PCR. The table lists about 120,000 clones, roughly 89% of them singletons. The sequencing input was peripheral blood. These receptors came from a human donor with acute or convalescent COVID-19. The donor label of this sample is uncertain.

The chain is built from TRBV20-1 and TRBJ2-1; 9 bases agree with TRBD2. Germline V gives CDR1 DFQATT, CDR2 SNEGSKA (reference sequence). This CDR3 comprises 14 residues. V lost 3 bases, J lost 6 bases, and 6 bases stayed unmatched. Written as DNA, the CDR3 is TGCAGTGCTAGTCAGGCGGGAGGGTTCAATGAGCAGTTCTTC. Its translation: CSASQAGGFNEQFF.

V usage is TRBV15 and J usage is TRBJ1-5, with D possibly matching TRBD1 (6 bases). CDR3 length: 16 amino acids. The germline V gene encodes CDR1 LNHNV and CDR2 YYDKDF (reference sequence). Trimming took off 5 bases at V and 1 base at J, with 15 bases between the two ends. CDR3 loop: CATSRSRTASNQPQHF. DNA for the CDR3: TGTGCCACCAGCCGATCCCGGACAGCCAGCAATCAGCCCCAGCATTTT.

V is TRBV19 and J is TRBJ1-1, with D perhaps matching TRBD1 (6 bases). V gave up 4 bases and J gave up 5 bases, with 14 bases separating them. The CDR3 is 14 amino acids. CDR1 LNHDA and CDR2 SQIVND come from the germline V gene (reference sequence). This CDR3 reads CASSRGGPGTEAFF. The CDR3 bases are TGTGCCAGTAGTAGGGGGGGGCCGGGAACTGAAGCTTTCTTT. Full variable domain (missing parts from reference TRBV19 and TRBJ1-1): DGGITQSPKYLFRKEGQNVTLSCEQNLNHDAMYWYRQDPGQGLRLIYYSQIVNDFQKGDIAEGYSVSREKKESFPLTVTSAQKNPTAFYLCASSRGGPGTEAFFGQGTRLTVV.

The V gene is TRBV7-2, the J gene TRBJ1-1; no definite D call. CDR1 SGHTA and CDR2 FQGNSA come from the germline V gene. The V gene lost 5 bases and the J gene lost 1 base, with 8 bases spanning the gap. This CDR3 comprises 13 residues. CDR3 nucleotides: TGTGCCAGCAGCACACGACAGAACACTGAAGCTTTCTTT. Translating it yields CASSTRQNTEAFF.

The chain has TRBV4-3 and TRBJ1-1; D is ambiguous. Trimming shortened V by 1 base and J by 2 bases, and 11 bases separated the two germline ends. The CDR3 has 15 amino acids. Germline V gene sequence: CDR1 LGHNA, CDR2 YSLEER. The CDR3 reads CASSQVPGLNTEAFF. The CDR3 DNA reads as TGCGCCAGCAGCCAAGTCCCAGGTTTAAACACTGAAGCTTTCTTT.

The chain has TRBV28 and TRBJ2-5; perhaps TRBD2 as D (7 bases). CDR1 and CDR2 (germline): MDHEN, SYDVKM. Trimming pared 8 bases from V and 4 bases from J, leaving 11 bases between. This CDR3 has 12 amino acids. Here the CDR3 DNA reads TGTGCCAGCGGGGGGGGGCTAGAGACCCAGTACTTC. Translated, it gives CASGGGLETQYF.

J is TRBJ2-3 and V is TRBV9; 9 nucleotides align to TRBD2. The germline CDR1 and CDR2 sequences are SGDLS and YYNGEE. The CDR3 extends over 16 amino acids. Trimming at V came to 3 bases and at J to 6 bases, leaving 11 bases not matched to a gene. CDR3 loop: CASSATEGTSYDTQYF. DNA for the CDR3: TGTGCCAGCAGCGCAACAGAGGGGACTAGCTACGATACGCAGTATTTT.

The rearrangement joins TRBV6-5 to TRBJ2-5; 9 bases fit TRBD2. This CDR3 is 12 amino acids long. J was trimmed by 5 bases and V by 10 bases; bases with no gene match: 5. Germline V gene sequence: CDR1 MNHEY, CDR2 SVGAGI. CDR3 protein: CATSGGSETQYF. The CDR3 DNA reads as TGTGCCACCAGCGGGGGGTCTGAGACCCAGTACTTC.

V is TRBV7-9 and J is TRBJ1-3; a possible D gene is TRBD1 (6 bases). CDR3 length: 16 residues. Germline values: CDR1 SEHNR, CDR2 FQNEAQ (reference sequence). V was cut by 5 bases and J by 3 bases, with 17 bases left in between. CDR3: CASSLEGVSGGNTIYF. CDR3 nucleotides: TGTGCCAGCAGCCTAGAGGGGGTGAGCGGTGGAAACACCATATATTTT. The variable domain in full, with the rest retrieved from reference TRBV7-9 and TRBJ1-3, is DTGVSQNPRHKITKRGQNVTFRCDPISEHNRLYWYRQTLGQGPEFLTYFQNEAQLEKSRLLSDRFSAERPKGSFSTLEIQRTEQGDSAMYLCASSLEGVSGGNTIYFGEGSWLTVV.

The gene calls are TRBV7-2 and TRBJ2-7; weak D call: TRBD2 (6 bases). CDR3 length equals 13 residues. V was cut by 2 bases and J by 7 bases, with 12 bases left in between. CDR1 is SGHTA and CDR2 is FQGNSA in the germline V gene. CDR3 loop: CASSLLALREQYF. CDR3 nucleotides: TGTGCCAGCAGCTTACTAGCGTTGAGAGAGCAGTACTTC.

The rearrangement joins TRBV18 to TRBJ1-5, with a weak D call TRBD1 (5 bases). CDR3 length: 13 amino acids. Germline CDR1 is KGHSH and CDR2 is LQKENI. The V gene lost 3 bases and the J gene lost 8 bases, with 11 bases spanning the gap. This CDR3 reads CASSPRGGEPQHF. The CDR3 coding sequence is TGTGCCAGCTCACCTCGGGGGGGGGAGCCCCAGCATTTT.

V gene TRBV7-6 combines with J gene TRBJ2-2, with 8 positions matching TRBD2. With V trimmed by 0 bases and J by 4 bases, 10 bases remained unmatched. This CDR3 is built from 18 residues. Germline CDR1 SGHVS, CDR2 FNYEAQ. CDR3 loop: CASSLAWERGGITGELFF. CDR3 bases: TGTGCCAGCAGCTTAGCGTGGGAACGGGGGGGTATCACCGGGGAGCTGTTTTTT. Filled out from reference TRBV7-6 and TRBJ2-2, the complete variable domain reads GAGVSQSPRYKVTKRGQDVALRCDPISGHVSLYWYRQALGQGPEFLTYFNYEAQQDKSGLPNDRFSAERPEGSISTLTIQRTEQRDSAMYRCASSLAWERGGITGELFFGEGSRLTVL.

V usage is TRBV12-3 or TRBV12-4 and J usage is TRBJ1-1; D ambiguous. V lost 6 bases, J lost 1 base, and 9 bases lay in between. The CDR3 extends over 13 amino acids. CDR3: CASRLRGNTEAFF. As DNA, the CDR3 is TGTGCCAGCAGGCTCCGGGGGAACACTGAAGCTTTCTTT.

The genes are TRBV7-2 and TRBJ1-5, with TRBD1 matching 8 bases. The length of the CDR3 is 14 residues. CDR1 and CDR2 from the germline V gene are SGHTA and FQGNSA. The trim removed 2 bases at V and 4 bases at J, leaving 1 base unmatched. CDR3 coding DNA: TGTGCCAGCAGCTTATACAGGGGGAATCAGCCCCAGCATTTT. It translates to CASSLYRGNQPQHF.